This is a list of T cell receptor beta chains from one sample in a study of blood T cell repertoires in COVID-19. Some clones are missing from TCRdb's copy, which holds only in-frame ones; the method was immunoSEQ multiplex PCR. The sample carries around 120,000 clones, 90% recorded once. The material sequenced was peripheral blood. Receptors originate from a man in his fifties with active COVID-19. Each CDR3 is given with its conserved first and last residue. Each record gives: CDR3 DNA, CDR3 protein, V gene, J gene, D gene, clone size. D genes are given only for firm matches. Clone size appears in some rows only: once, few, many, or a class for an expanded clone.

DNA: TGTGCCAGCAGCTTAGCTGGGGGGGGGCCTTTCAATGAGCAGTTCTTC
CDR3: CASSLAGGGPFNEQFF
V: TRBV7-2
J: TRBJ2-1
D: NA
size: NA

DNA: TGTGCCAGCAGTGAACGTAATGAGCAGTTCTTC
CDR3: CASSERNEQFF
V: TRBV6-1
J: TRBJ2-1
D: NA
size: NA

DNA: TGCGCCAGCAGCCAAGGGGGCAGGGTGGAAGACTACGAGCAGTACTTC
CDR3: CASSQGGRVEDYEQYF
V: TRBV4-1
J: TRBJ2-7
D: NA
size: NA

DNA: TGTGCCACCAGCACAGGGGTGTCACCCCTCCACTTT
CDR3: CATSTGVSPLHF
V: TRBV15
J: TRBJ1-6
D: NA
size: NA

DNA: TGTGCCACCAGCAGAGATCGTGGGACTAGCATCTACAATGAGCAGTTCTTC
CDR3: CATSRDRGTSIYNEQFF
V: TRBV15
J: TRBJ2-1
D: TRBD2
size: NA

DNA: TGCGCCAGCAGCTTGAATTGGGGGCGCACCGGGGAGCTGTTTTTT
CDR3: CASSLNWGRTGELFF
V: TRBV5-1
J: TRBJ2-2
D: NA
size: NA

DNA: TGTGCTAGTGGTCTGAGGACTAGCGTGGTACATGAGCAGTTCTTC
CDR3: CASGLRTSVVHEQFF
V: TRBV12-5
J: TRBJ2-1
D: TRBD2
size: NA

DNA: TGTGCCAGCAGCCCAGACGCAGGGTGGAACGGGGAGCTGTTTTTT
CDR3: CASSPDAGWNGELFF
V: TRBV3-1/TRBV3-2
J: TRBJ2-2
D: NA
size: NA

DNA: TGTGCCAGCAGCCTTATTAATTCACCCCTCCACTTT
CDR3: CASSLINSPLHF
V: TRBV3-1/TRBV3-2
J: TRBJ1-6
D: NA
size: NA

DNA: TGTGCCAGCAGCCCAGTCACGGGTCCCGAGGGTCATTTCTTC
CDR3: CASSPVTGPEGHFF
V: TRBV7-9
J: TRBJ2-1
D: NA
size: NA

DNA: TGTGCCAGCAGCGTAAGACAGGGCCGGAATTCACCCCTCCACTTT
CDR3: CASSVRQGRNSPLHF
V: TRBV11-3
J: TRBJ1-6
D: TRBD1
size: NA

DNA: TGTGCCAGCAGTTACCTAGGGGGGGCAGATACGCAGTATTTT
CDR3: CASSYLGGADTQYF
V: TRBV6-2/TRBV6-3
J: TRBJ2-3
D: NA
size: NA

DNA: TGTGCCAGCAGCTTAAGGCCGGGACAGGGCTACAACAATGAGCAGTTCTTC
CDR3: CASSLRPGQGYNNEQFF
V: TRBV7-8
J: TRBJ2-1
D: TRBD1
size: NA

DNA: TGCGCCAGCAGCTCACAGGGCTACGAGCAGTACTTC
CDR3: CASSSQGYEQYF
V: TRBV5-1
J: TRBJ2-7
D: NA
size: NA

DNA: TGTGCCAGCAGTGAAAACTCGAGCAATCAGCCCCAGCATTTT
CDR3: CASSENSSNQPQHF
V: TRBV2
J: TRBJ1-5
D: NA
size: NA

DNA: TGTGCCAGCACCCAAACACAAGCGGGGGGGCTCAGAGATACGCAGTATTTT
CDR3: CASTQTQAGGLRDTQYF
V: TRBV11-2
J: TRBJ2-3
D: TRBD2
size: NA

DNA: TGCGCCAGCAGCTCCGGGGTGGGCAGGGGGAGCGCTGAAGCTTTCTTT
CDR3: CASSSGVGRGSAEAFF
V: TRBV5-1
J: TRBJ1-1
D: TRBD1
size: NA

DNA: TGTGCCTGGAGATCAGAGCGGCATTCGCAGTATTTT
CDR3: CAWRSERHSQYF
V: TRBV30
J: TRBJ2-3
D: NA
size: NA

DNA: TGTGCCAGCAGTCCTTCAGCCAGACAGGGAGGCTACACCTTC
CDR3: CASSPSARQGGYTF
V: TRBV2
J: TRBJ1-2
D: TRBD1
size: few

DNA: TGTGCCACCCGGGACAGATTGTACGAGCAGTACTTC
CDR3: CATRDRLYEQYF
V: TRBV6-5
J: TRBJ2-7
D: TRBD1
size: NA

DNA: TGTGCCAGCAGCTTAGCGCCGGGGGGAGAGACCCAGTACTTC
CDR3: CASSLAPGGETQYF
V: TRBV7-2
J: TRBJ2-5
D: TRBD2
size: NA

DNA: TGTGCCAGCTCACCGTCAAGAGGAGCGAACACCGGGGAGCTGTTTTTT
CDR3: CASSPSRGANTGELFF
V: TRBV18
J: TRBJ2-2
D: NA
size: NA

DNA: TGTGCCAGCAGCTCAGCGAGGACCTACGAGCAGTACTTC
CDR3: CASSSARTYEQYF
V: TRBV5-8
J: TRBJ2-7
D: NA
size: NA

DNA: TGTGCCAGCACCCGGACAGGGGGCAATCAGCCCCAGCATTTT
CDR3: CASTRTGGNQPQHF
V: TRBV2
J: TRBJ1-5
D: TRBD1
size: NA

DNA: TGCAGCGTTGAATTAGGGGCCCCCTATGGCTACACCTTC
CDR3: CSVELGAPYGYTF
V: TRBV29-1
J: TRBJ1-2
D: NA
size: NA

DNA: TGTGCCAGCACTACCGCTCAAGGGGGATACTATGGCTACACCTTC
CDR3: CASTTAQGGYYGYTF
V: TRBV28
J: TRBJ1-2
D: NA
size: NA

DNA: TGTGCCAGCAGTTACGGCGCCCTAGCAGATACGCAGTATTTT
CDR3: CASSYGALADTQYF
V: TRBV6-5
J: TRBJ2-3
D: NA
size: few